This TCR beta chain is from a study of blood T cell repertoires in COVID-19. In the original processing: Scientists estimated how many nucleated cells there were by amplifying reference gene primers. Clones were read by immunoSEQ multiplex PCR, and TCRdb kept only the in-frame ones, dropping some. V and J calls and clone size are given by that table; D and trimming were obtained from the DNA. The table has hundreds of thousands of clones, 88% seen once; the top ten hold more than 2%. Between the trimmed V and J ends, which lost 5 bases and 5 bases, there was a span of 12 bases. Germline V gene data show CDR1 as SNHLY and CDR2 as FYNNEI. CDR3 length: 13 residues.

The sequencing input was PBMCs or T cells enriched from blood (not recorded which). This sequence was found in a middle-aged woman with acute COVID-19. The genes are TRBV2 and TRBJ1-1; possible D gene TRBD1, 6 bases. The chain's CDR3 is CASSRTEATEAFF. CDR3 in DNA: TGTGCCAGCAGTAGGACAGAGGCGACTGAAGCTTTCTTT.